This T cell receptor (beta chain) was sequenced during a study of radiation and T cells in renal cell carcinoma. At the level of the study: Nephrectomy followed 15 Gy stereotactic body radiation by 4 weeks.

The V end was cut by 6 bases, the J end by 14 bases, with 25 bases between. The germline V gene has CDR1 SQVTM and CDR2 ANQGSEA. CDR3 length: 13 amino acids. Profiled with immunoSEQ multiplex PCR; TCRdb holds only in-frame clones, not every one. The sample has about 49,000 clones, roughly 78% seen once. This sample's time point: blood 2 weeks post-SBRT. Noted treatment: 15 Gy SBRT to primary tumor, nephrectomy 4 weeks later. After SBRT, blood was collected at 2 and 4 weeks, plus baseline. The specimen was blood, collected from a patient whose treatment included radiotherapy and nephrectomy. The chain combines TRBV29-1 with TRBJ1-2, with D possibly matching TRBD1 (6 bases). This TCR was sampled from a woman in her 70s with renal cell carcinoma. The CDR3 reads CSVDHTGHLLTTF. CDR3 DNA: TGCAGCGTAGACCACACGGGACACTTGTTAACAACCTTC.